Listed below are T cell receptor beta chains from one sample, sequenced in a study of CD8+ T cells in alopecia areata. TCRdb keeps only in-frame clones here, not all; method: immunoSEQ multiplex PCR. The profile shows about 140,000 clones, roughly nine tenths of them singletons. Sequencing used CD8+ T cells sorted from blood, obtained at week 4, from a patient treated with tofacitinib. These TCRs come from a human donor with alopecia areata. Both conserved end residues are part of each CDR3. Fields, in order: clone size, V gene, D gene, J gene, CDR3 protein, CDR3 DNA. D genes are given only for firm matches. Where a row states a size, it is once, few, many or the class of an expanded clone; other rows omit it.

-,TRBV29-1,-,TRBJ2-7,CSVEVAGLYEQYF,TGCAGCGTTGAAGTCGCAGGACTCTACGAGCAGTACTTC
-,TRBV5-6,TRBD1,TRBJ2-7,CASSLGTGGMLYEQYF,TGTGCCAGCAGCTTAGGGACAGGGGGCATGTTGTACGAGCAGTACTTC
-,TRBV19,-,TRBJ2-2,CASSIGPGAGELFF,TGTGCCAGTAGTATAGGCCCGGGGGCTGGGGAGCTGTTTTTT
-,TRBV27,TRBD2,TRBJ2-2,CASSVLAVNTGELFF,TGTGCCAGCAGCGTACTAGCGGTTAACACCGGGGAGCTGTTTTTT
-,TRBV11-2,-,TRBJ1-1,CASSLGPRNTEAFF,TGTGCCAGCAGCTTAGGCCCAAGGAACACTGAAGCTTTCTTT
few,TRBV7-9,-,TRBJ2-4,CASSSPGSGAKNIQYF,TGTGCCAGCAGCTCACCAGGGTCTGGGGCCAAAAACATTCAGTACTTC
-,TRBV5-8,-,TRBJ1-6,CASSFNGAGKRNSPLHF,TGTGCCAGCAGCTTCAACGGGGCGGGGAAGCGGAATTCACCCCTCCACTTT
once,TRBV6-5,-,TRBJ2-1,CASSYILNNEQFF,TGTGCCAGCAGTTACATCCTAAACAATGAGCAGTTCTTC
-,TRBV27,-,TRBJ2-2,CASSTDIAYGELFF,TGTGCCAGCAGCACAGATATCGCGTACGGGGAGCTGTTTTTT
-,TRBV6-5,-,TRBJ2-1,CASSPNSLNEQFF,TGTGCCAGCAGCCCCAATTCCCTCAATGAGCAGTTCTTC
-,TRBV19,-,TRBJ2-3,CASSIDGQVLDTQYF,TGTGCCAGTAGTATAGATGGGCAGGTTTTGGATACGCAGTATTTT
-,TRBV13,-,TRBJ2-7,CASSLGGQLSYEQYF,TGTGCCAGCAGCTTAGGAGGACAGCTATCCTACGAGCAGTACTTC
-,TRBV6-1,-,TRBJ2-1,CAIISISYNEQFF,TGTGCCATCATCTCGATATCCTACAATGAGCAGTTCTTC
-,TRBV27,TRBD1,TRBJ2-2,CASSHRGLGGELFF,TGTGCCAGCAGTCACAGGGGATTGGGCGGGGAGCTGTTTTTT
-,TRBV6-5,-,TRBJ2-7,CASSYSSETPLREQYF,TGTGCCAGCAGTTATTCCTCGGAGACACCACTACGCGAGCAGTACTTC
-,TRBV6-5,TRBD2,TRBJ2-1,CASGTSSYNEQFF,TGTGCCAGTGGGACTAGCTCCTACAATGAGCAGTTCTTC
once,TRBV2,-,TRBJ2-1,CASRFSGERDNEQFF,TGTGCCAGCAGGTTCTCGGGGGAGAGGGACAATGAGCAGTTCTTC
-,TRBV29-1,TRBD1,TRBJ2-3,CSVVSTGDGTDTQYF,TGCAGCGTTGTGAGCACAGGGGATGGGACAGATACGCAGTATTTT
-,TRBV9,-,TRBJ2-6,CASSDSGANVLTF,TGTGCCAGCAGCGACTCTGGGGCCAACGTCCTGACTTTC
-,TRBV5-1,TRBD2,TRBJ2-3,CASSLALAGVTDTQYF,TGCGCCAGCAGCTTGGCTCTAGCGGGAGTGACAGATACGCAGTATTTT
-,TRBV27,TRBD1,TRBJ2-2,CASSLEPGTGIGAGELFF,TGTGCCAGCAGTCTCGAACCCGGGACAGGCATTGGCGCCGGGGAGCTGTTTTTT
-,TRBV7-6,-,TRBJ2-6,CASSSQHLDSVSGANVLTF,TGTGCCAGCAGCTCCCAACATCTAGACAGCGTCTCTGGGGCCAACGTCCTGACTTTC
-,TRBV6-6,-,TRBJ1-2,CASSLPGNYGYTF,TGTGCCAGCAGTTTGCCGGGGAACTATGGCTACACCTTC
-,TRBV29-1,-,TRBJ2-1,CSVSGYSSYNEQFF,TGCAGCGTTAGTGGGTATTCCTCCTACAATGAGCAGTTCTTC
-,TRBV9,-,TRBJ1-1,CASSVGGLTEAFF,TGTGCCAGCAGCGTAGGGGGGCTTACTGAAGCTTTCTTT
-,TRBV27,-,TRBJ2-1,CASSLSRGSYNEQFF,TGTGCCAGCAGTTTATCTCGGGGTTCTTACAATGAGCAGTTCTTC
once,TRBV5-1,-,TRBJ2-7,CASTLDTYREQYF,TGCGCCAGCACCTTGGACACCTATAGGGAGCAGTACTTC
-,TRBV21-1,-,TRBJ1-5,CASSTRSNQPQHF,TGTGCCAGCAGCACAAGGAGCAATCAGCCCCAGCATTTT
-,TRBV19,TRBD2,TRBJ2-3,CASTEGLAGGPGTDTQYF,TGTGCCAGTACTGAGGGACTAGCGGGAGGGCCGGGAACAGATACGCAGTATTTT
-,TRBV30,-,TRBJ1-5,CAWSVGAGAQPQHF,TGTGCCTGGAGTGTAGGGGCAGGGGCTCAGCCCCAGCATTTT
-,TRBV29-1,-,TRBJ2-1,CSVGLGLYQFF,TGCAGCGTGGGCCTCGGACTATACCAGTTCTTC
-,TRBV29-1,-,TRBJ1-5,CSVEEDGNSNQPQHF,TGCAGCGTCGAGGAGGACGGAAATAGCAATCAGCCCCAGCATTTT
-,TRBV29-1,TRBD1,TRBJ2-1,CSVERTGFEQFF,TGCAGCGTTGAAAGGACAGGGTTTGAGCAGTTCTTC
once,TRBV7-3,TRBD2,TRBJ2-5,CASSLVAGDRETQYF,TGTGCCAGCAGCTTAGTAGCGGGAGATCGAGAGACCCAGTACTTC
-,TRBV29-1,TRBD1,TRBJ1-2,CSVIDRGGYTF,TGCAGCGTTATCGACAGGGGAGGCTACACCTTC
once,TRBV29-1,-,TRBJ2-2,CSVDGPGELFF,TGCAGCGTTGACGGTCCCGGGGAGCTGTTTTTT
few,TRBV27,TRBD2,TRBJ2-1,CASSPSAGGPWGEQFF,TGTGCCAGCAGTCCCTCGGCGGGAGGGCCATGGGGTGAGCAGTTCTTC
-,TRBV2,-,TRBJ1-1,CASSVNTEAFF,TGTGCCAGCAGTGTGAACACTGAAGCTTTCTTT
-,TRBV9,TRBD2,TRBJ2-3,CASSVHAAGGTDTQYF,TGTGCCAGCAGCGTTCACGCAGCGGGGGGGACAGATACGCAGTATTTT
-,TRBV14,-,TRBJ2-1,CASSSGGRRNEQFF,TGTGCCAGCAGCTCAGGGGGGAGGAGGAATGAGCAGTTCTTC
-,TRBV10-2,TRBD2,TRBJ2-1,CASGGTSGSVNEQFF,TGCGCCAGCGGGGGGACTAGCGGGAGTGTGAATGAGCAGTTCTTC
-,TRBV29-1,TRBD1,TRBJ2-6,CSVTQDRVTGANVLTF,TGCAGCGTGACACAGGACAGGGTAACTGGGGCCAACGTCCTGACTTTC
-,TRBV29-1,-,TRBJ1-1,CSVRKSGAPSANTEAFF,TGCAGCGTTCGAAAAAGCGGGGCTCCTAGCGCGAACACTGAAGCTTTCTTT
few,TRBV7-3,-,TRBJ2-7,CASSLYGGASYEQYF,TGTGCCAGCAGCTTATACGGGGGCGCATCCTACGAGCAGTACTTC
-,TRBV11-2,-,TRBJ1-2,CASGGRALGYTF,TGTGCCAGCGGCGGCCGGGCACTTGGCTACACCTTC
-,TRBV7-9,-,TRBJ2-2,CASSLEAGWMELFF,TGTGCCAGCAGCTTAGAGGCAGGATGGATGGAGCTGTTTTTT
-,TRBV29-1,-,TRBJ2-2,CSVGRAGELFF,TGCAGCGTGGGTCGTGCCGGGGAGCTGTTTTTT
-,TRBV7-9,-,TRBJ2-7,CASSFRQTYEQYF,TGTGCCAGCAGCTTCAGGCAGACCTACGAGCAGTACTTC
once,TRBV6-1,TRBD1,TRBJ1-1,CASSELRDRGEYTEAFF,TGTGCCAGCAGTGAACTTCGGGACAGGGGAGAATACACTGAAGCTTTCTTT
-,TRBV5-6,-,TRBJ2-1,CASSLVSMDEQFF,TGTGCCAGCAGCTTAGTAAGTATGGATGAGCAGTTCTTC
-,TRBV29-1,TRBD1,TRBJ2-7,CSVKIRDRGHEQYF,TGCAGCGTTAAAATCCGGGACAGGGGGCACGAGCAGTACTTC
-,TRBV7-9,-,TRBJ2-2,CASSLGRDRFYPNTGELFF,TGTGCCAGCAGCTTGGGGAGGGACAGGTTTTACCCGAACACCGGGGAGCTGTTTTTT
-,TRBV10-3,-,TRBJ1-2,CAISESQDGNYGYTF,TGTGCCATCAGTGAGTCGCAGGACGGCAACTATGGCTACACCTTC